Listed below are T cell receptor beta chains from one sample, sequenced in a study of T cell changes during pregnancy in multiple sclerosis. Some clones are missing from TCRdb's copy, which holds only in-frame ones; the method was immunoSEQ multiplex PCR. The table has tens of thousands of clones, more than 90% seen once. The sample in question was peripheral blood, obtained in the third trimester of pregnancy. The receptors were sampled from a female donor in good health, enrolled as a control in a pregnancy study. Each CDR3 is given with its conserved first and last residue. The order of the fields is V gene, D gene, J gene, clone size, CDR3 DNA, CDR3 protein. The D gene is left open where the match is weak. For some rows the clone size is stated as once, few or many, or as a class when expanded; others skip it.

>TRBV4-2|TRBD2|TRBJ2-2|once
TGTGCCAGCAGCCAAGGGGAGGGGTGGTCGGGCACCGGGGAGCTGTTTTTT
CASSQGEGWSGTGELFF
>TRBV7-2|NA|TRBJ1-2|NA
TGTGCCAGCAGCCTTCAGGTCAACTATGGCTACACCTTC
CASSLQVNYGYTF
>TRBV9|NA|TRBJ2-7|NA
TGTGCCAGCAGCATCACAGGGTTCCCGGAAAACGAGCAGTACTTC
CASSITGFPENEQYF
>TRBV6-4|TRBD1|TRBJ2-2|NA
TGTGCCAGCAGTGTTGGACAGGGGGACACCGGGGAGCTGTTTTTT
CASSVGQGDTGELFF
>TRBV7-9|NA|TRBJ1-5|few
TGTGCCAGCAGCTTAACAGGGATGGGTAAGCCCCAGCATTTT
CASSLTGMGKPQHF
>TRBV6-4|NA|TRBJ1-1|few
TGTGCCAGCAGAAAGGACGTCGGAGGAGGGGACACTGAAGCTTTCTTT
CASRKDVGGGDTEAFF
>TRBV6-5|TRBD1|TRBJ1-5|NA
TGTGCCAGCAGTCGGGGGACAGGCAGCAATCAGCCCCAGCATTTT
CASSRGTGSNQPQHF
>TRBV9|TRBD1|TRBJ1-1|NA
TGTGCCAGCAGCGCCTCACAGGGGCATGGCACTGAAGCTTTCTTT
CASSASQGHGTEAFF
>TRBV4-2|TRBD1|TRBJ2-7|NA
TGTGCCAGCAGCCAAGACCGGGACAGGGGGTCGTACTACGAGCAGTACTTC
CASSQDRDRGSYYEQYF
>TRBV14|NA|TRBJ2-2|NA
TGTGCCAGCAGCCAAGTGCAGATTTTAAACACCGGGGAGCTGTTTTTT
CASSQVQILNTGELFF
>TRBV7-9|TRBD1|TRBJ1-2|NA
TGTGCCAGCAGCTTAGCGCTGGGACAGGGTTTAGACGGCTACACCTTC
CASSLALGQGLDGYTF
>TRBV23-1|TRBD1|TRBJ1-5|NA
TGCGCCAGCAGTCAGTCGGGACAGGAGGGCAATCAGCCCCAGCATTTT
CASSQSGQEGNQPQHF
>TRBV11-3|NA|TRBJ2-7|once
TGTGCCAGCAAGCTTAGTTCCGGTCGCTTCACCAGCGTATATGACGAGCAGTACTTC
CASKLSSGRFTSVYDEQYF
>TRBV28|NA|TRBJ2-5|NA
TGTGCCAGCAGGGCGGGTGGGACCCAGTACTTC
CASRAGGTQYF
>TRBV28|TRBD2|TRBJ2-7|NA
TGTGCCAGCAGTACCCGATTCGGGCGGGAGCTCCACGAGCAGTACTTC
CASSTRFGRELHEQYF
>TRBV5-6|TRBD1|TRBJ1-1|NA
TGTGCCAGCAGCTACACACAGGGGCAGAACACTGAAGCTTTCTTT
CASSYTQGQNTEAFF
>TRBV30|NA|TRBJ2-7|NA
TGTGCCTGGAGTGTATTGAAGGGCAGGGCCGTGGGCGGGCAGTACTTC
CAWSVLKGRAVGGQYF
>TRBV19|NA|TRBJ2-7|NA
TGTGCCACCTCCGGGCAGGGGGGATACTACGAGCAGTACTTC
CATSGQGGYYEQYF
>TRBV28|TRBD1|TRBJ1-5|NA
TGTGCCAGCACTCTCCAGGGGGCTCGCAGCAATCAGCCCCAGCATTTT
CASTLQGARSNQPQHF
>TRBV28|TRBD1|TRBJ2-1|once
TGTGCCAGCAGTTTCACCGGGACAGGGTTAAACAATGAGCAGTTCTTC
CASSFTGTGLNNEQFF
>TRBV5-1|TRBD2|TRBJ2-1|NA
TGCGCCAGCAGCTCGGCTATACTAGCGGCCGTGGACAATGAGCAGTTCTTC
CASSSAILAAVDNEQFF
>TRBV6-5|TRBD1|TRBJ2-3|NA
TGTGCCAGCAGTTACCTACAGGGGGCCGGCACAGATACGCAGTATTTT
CASSYLQGAGTDTQYF
>TRBV29-1|TRBD1|TRBJ1-2|once
TGCAGCGTTGATGCCGGGACAGGGTTCATCTATGGCTACACCTTC
CSVDAGTGFIYGYTF
>TRBV11-2|NA|TRBJ2-3|NA
TGTGCCAGCAGCTTAGGACGGGAGAATACGCAGTATTTT
CASSLGRENTQYF
>TRBV9|NA|TRBJ2-2|NA
TGTGCCAGCAGCGTAGACCCAGGGAACACCGGGGAGCTGTTTTTT
CASSVDPGNTGELFF
>TRBV7-9|TRBD2|TRBJ2-7|NA
TGTGCCAGCAGCCCGGGACTAGCGGGGGACGACGAGCAGTACTTC
CASSPGLAGDDEQYF
>TRBV19|TRBD1|TRBJ1-2|NA
TGTGCCAGTAGTATAGATTTGGCAGGGGGTAGCTATGGCTACACCTTC
CASSIDLAGGSYGYTF
>TRBV29-1|NA|TRBJ2-1|NA
TGCAGCGTTGAGCGGGTTTACAATGAGCAGTTCTTC
CSVERVYNEQFF
>TRBV6-1|NA|TRBJ2-2|NA
TGTGCCAGCAGTGAAGAAACAGGGAACACCGGGGAGCTGTTTTTT
CASSEETGNTGELFF
>TRBV4-1|NA|TRBJ1-4|NA
TGCGCCAGCAGCCAACCCCCAGGGGAAAGGGAAAAACTGTTTTTT
CASSQPPGEREKLFF
>TRBV7-2|NA|TRBJ2-7|NA
TGTGCCAGCAGCTCAGAGGTCGGGACACTGAGGAGTCGCTCCTACGAGCAGTACTTC
CASSSEVGTLRSRSYEQYF
>TRBV6-1|NA|TRBJ2-2|NA
TGTGCCAGCAGTGAAGTCGTCGCCGGGGAGCTGTTTTTT
CASSEVVAGELFF
>TRBV5-1|NA|TRBJ2-1|NA
TGCGCCAGCAGCCGAGGACAGAGCTCCTACAATGAGCAGTTCTTC
CASSRGQSSYNEQFF
>TRBV5-1|NA|TRBJ1-4|NA
TGCGCCAGCAGGGACATAAGGGGAACTAATGAAAAACTGTTTTTT
CASRDIRGTNEKLFF
>TRBV28|TRBD1|TRBJ2-7|NA
TGTGCCAGCAGTTTCCGACAGGGGGCGAGGGTCGAGCAGTACTTC
CASSFRQGARVEQYF
>TRBV7-8|NA|TRBJ2-7|NA
TGTGCCAGCAGCTTAAGCAGGGTTGGGGGGGAGCAGTACTTC
CASSLSRVGGEQYF
>TRBV19|NA|TRBJ2-7|NA
TGTGCCAGTAGTGAGGGACACGGATCCTACGAGCAGTACTTC
CASSEGHGSYEQYF
>TRBV6-5|NA|TRBJ2-7|NA
TGTGCCAGCAGTTATACGGGGGAGAACTACGAGCAGTACTTC
CASSYTGENYEQYF
>TRBV4-1|NA|TRBJ1-2|NA
TGCGCCAGCAGCCAAGAAACAGCTGCCGGTGGCTACACCTTC
CASSQETAAGGYTF
>TRBV5-1|TRBD2|TRBJ2-7|NA
TGCGCCAGCAGCTTGGCGGGGGGGGACGAGCAGTACTTC
CASSLAGGDEQYF
>TRBV5-1|NA|TRBJ1-5|NA
TGCGCCAGCAGCCCGGACAACGGCAATCAGCCCCAGCATTTT
CASSPDNGNQPQHF
>TRBV11-2|NA|TRBJ2-7|NA
TGTGCCAGCAGCCCCAACTACGAGCAGTACTTC
CASSPNYEQYF
>TRBV5-4|NA|TRBJ1-2|once
TGTGCCACCTCATCGGGGGGGGATGGCTACACCTTC
CATSSGGDGYTF
>TRBV5-1|TRBD2|TRBJ2-7|NA
TGCGCCAGCAGCGCAGCGGGGGATATTTACGAGCAGTACTTC
CASSAAGDIYEQYF
>TRBV6-1|TRBD2|TRBJ2-7|NA
TGTGCCAGCAGTGAACGTTCGAGCGGGAGTTACGAGCAGTACTTC
CASSERSSGSYEQYF